The 8 T cell receptor beta chains reported below all come from one sample, sequenced in a study of blood T cell repertoires in COVID-19. Some clones are missing from TCRdb's copy, which holds only in-frame ones; the method was immunoSEQ multiplex PCR. The repertoire includes over 200,000 clones, 88% of them detected once, and 0.99% sits in the top ten. The sequencing sample was made of peripheral blood. The receptors originated from a woman in her thirties or forties who had recovered from COVID-19.

This clone was detected only once. This sequence joins TRBV9 and TRBJ2-1; no firm D call. Germline V lookup: CDR1 SGDLS, CDR2 YYNGEE. Between the trimmed V and J ends, which lost 4 bases and 5 bases, there was a span of 19 bases. The length of the CDR3 is 16 residues. CDR3 sequence reads: CASSPTIAPANNEQFF. The CDR3 DNA is TGTGCCAGCAGCCCCACGATAGCCCCCGCCAACAATGAGCAGTTCTTC. The variable domain in full, with the rest retrieved from reference TRBV9 and TRBJ2-1, is DSGVTQTPKHLITATGQRVTLRCSPRSGDLSVYWYQQSLDQGLQFLIQYYNGEERAKGNILERFSAQQFPDLHSELNLSSLELGDSALYFCASSPTIAPANNEQFFGPGTRLTVL.

The chain recombines TRBV3-1 (or the pseudogene TRBV3-2) with TRBJ1-1, with D unclear. CDR1 is LGHDT and CDR2 is YNNKEL in the germline V gene (reference sequence). The V gene lost 0 bases and the J gene lost 10 bases, with 9 bases spanning the gap. CDR3 length equals 12 residues. The CDR3 spells CASSQEQLGAFF. For the CDR3, the DNA is TGTGCCAGCAGCCAAGAACAGTTGGGAGCTTTCTTT.

This clone has only one observation. This sequence joins TRBV20-1 and TRBJ2-7; 8 nucleotides line up with TRBD2. Unmatched junction bases numbered 7, after V lost 6 bases and J lost 9 bases. The germline V gene encodes CDR1 DFQATT and CDR2 SNEGSKA (reference sequence). The CDR3 totals 11 residues. CDR3 sequence reads: CSASGGAWQYF. The CDR3 region has the DNA TGCAGTGCCTCGGGGGGGGCATGGCAGTACTTC.

V is TRBV10-3 and J is TRBJ2-1; TRBD1 aligns across 10 bases. Looked up from germline, CDR1 is ENHRY and CDR2 is SYGVKD. CDR3 length equals 18 residues. With V trimmed by 6 bases and J by 5 bases, 16 bases remained unmatched. For the CDR3, the DNA is TGTGCCATCAGAGACCGGGACAGGGGCCCCAGGAGGAACAATGAGCAGTTCTTC. It is translated as CAIRDRDRGPRRNNEQFF.

The chain employs TRBV9 and TRBJ2-1, with a tentative D call TRBD1 (6 bases). Trimming left V 3 bases short and J 4 bases short, with 11 bases between. The CDR3 has 14 amino acids. The V gene's germline CDR1 is SGDLS and CDR2 YYNGEE. Here the CDR3 reads CASSADSPYNEQFF. The CDR3 nucleotides are TGTGCCAGCAGCGCGGACAGTCCGTACAATGAGCAGTTCTTC.

The chain joins TRBV6-2 or TRBV6-3 to TRBJ2-5; no clear D gene. Germline-derived CDR1 and CDR2 are MNHEY and SVGEGT. This CDR3 is built from 13 residues. V shed 6 bases and J shed 7 bases, with 15 bases lying between them. CDR3 amino acids: CASSPPTLGTQYF. The CDR3 DNA sequence: TGTGCCAGCAGCCCCCCGACGCTAGGGACCCAGTACTTC.

This clone turned up a few times. The CDR3 DNA is TGTGCCAGCTCACCAAAAGGGACAGGGGGTAATTCACCCCTCCACTTT. Protein product: CASSPKGTGGNSPLHF. The rearrangement uses TRBV18 and TRBJ1-6, with 11 bases lining up with TRBD1. CDR1 is KGHSH and CDR2 is LQKENI in the germline V gene. The CDR3 totals 16 residues. Germline trimming cut 2 bases from V and 6 bases from J; bases unmatched to any gene: 3.

The CDR3 DNA sequence: TGTGCCAGCAGTTCCCCCCCGGTGGGCTACACCTTC. This gives the protein CASSSPPVGYTF. The rearrangement links TRBV6-5 to TRBJ1-2; no clear D gene. Trimming cost V 4 bases and J 8 bases, with 11 bases left between them. Germline CDR1 MNHEY, CDR2 SVGAGI. The CDR3 has 12 amino acids.